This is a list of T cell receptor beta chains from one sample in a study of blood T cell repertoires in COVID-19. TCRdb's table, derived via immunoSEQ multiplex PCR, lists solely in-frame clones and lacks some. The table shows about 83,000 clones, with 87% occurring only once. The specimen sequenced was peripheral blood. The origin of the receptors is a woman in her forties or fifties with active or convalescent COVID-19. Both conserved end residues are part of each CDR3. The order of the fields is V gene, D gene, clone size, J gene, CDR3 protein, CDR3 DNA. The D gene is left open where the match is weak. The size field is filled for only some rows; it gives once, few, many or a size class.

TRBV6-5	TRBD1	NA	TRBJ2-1	CASSRLRTGGNEQFF	TGTGCCAGCAGCCGCTTACGGACAGGGGGGAATGAGCAGTTCTTC
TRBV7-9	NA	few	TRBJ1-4	CASSPKFRVGNEKLFF	TGTGCCAGCAGCCCGAAGTTCAGGGTGGGAAATGAAAAACTGTTTTTT
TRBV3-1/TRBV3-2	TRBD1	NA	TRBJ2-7	CASSQAPRGPSYEQYF	TGTGCCAGCAGCCAAGCCCCCAGGGGGCCCTCCTACGAGCAGTACTTC
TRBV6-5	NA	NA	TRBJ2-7	CASSFLFGGSYEQYF	TGTGCCAGCAGTTTTTTGTTCGGCGGCTCCTACGAGCAGTACTTC
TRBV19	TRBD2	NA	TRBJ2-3	CASSLTSGAADTQYF	TGTGCCAGTAGCTTGACTAGCGGGGCCGCAGATACGCAGTATTTT
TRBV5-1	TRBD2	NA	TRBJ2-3	CASRSSGGQSTDTQYF	TGCGCCAGCAGATCTAGCGGGGGGCAAAGCACAGATACGCAGTATTTT
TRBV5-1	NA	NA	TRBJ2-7	CASSLETRARGRLEQYF	TGCGCCAGCAGCCTTGAAACCCGGGCACGGGGGAGACTTGAGCAGTACTTC
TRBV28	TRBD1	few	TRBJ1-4	CASSLSWTGREKLFF	TGTGCCAGCAGTTTATCCTGGACAGGGAGGGAAAAACTGTTTTTT
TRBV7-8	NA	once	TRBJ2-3	CASSLLPRSRGTDTQYF	TGTGCCAGCAGCTTACTACCCCGGAGTCGGGGCACAGATACGCAGTATTTT
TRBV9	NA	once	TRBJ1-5	CASSPRATGNQPQHF	TGTGCCAGCAGCCCTAGGGCAACAGGGAATCAGCCCCAGCATTTT
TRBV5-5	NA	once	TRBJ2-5	CASGLGQFLKTQYF	TGTGCCAGCGGCCTCGGACAGTTTTTAAAGACCCAGTACTTC
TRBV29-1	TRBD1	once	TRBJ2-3	CSVEDMGQGFTDTQYF	TGCAGCGTTGAAGATATGGGACAGGGCTTCACAGATACGCAGTATTTT
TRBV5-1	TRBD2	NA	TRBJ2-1	CASSHPGLAGSEQFF	TGCGCCAGCAGCCACCCGGGACTAGCGGGTTCTGAGCAGTTCTTC
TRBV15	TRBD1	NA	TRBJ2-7	CATRSGTGVGEQYF	TGTGCCACACGGTCCGGGACAGGGGTCGGAGAGCAGTACTTC
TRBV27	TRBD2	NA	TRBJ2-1	CASSLAVYNEQFF	TGTGCCAGCAGTCTAGCGGTGTACAATGAGCAGTTCTTC
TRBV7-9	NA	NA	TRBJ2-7	CASSLGHREAQEQYF	TGTGCCAGCAGCTTGGGACACAGGGAAGCACAAGAGCAGTACTTC
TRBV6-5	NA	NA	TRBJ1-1	CASRVKRNTEAFF	TGTGCCAGCAGGGTGAAGAGGAACACTGAAGCTTTCTTT
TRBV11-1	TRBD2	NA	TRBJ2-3	CASSLVRGDYADTQYF	TGTGCCAGCAGCTTAGTTCGGGGGGATTATGCAGATACGCAGTATTTT
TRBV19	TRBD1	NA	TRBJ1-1	CASSTSGTGRNTEAFF	TGTGCCAGTAGTACTTCCGGGACAGGGAGGAACACTGAAGCTTTCTTT
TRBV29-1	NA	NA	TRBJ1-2	CSVPAGPYGYTF	TGCAGCGTGCCAGCAGGCCCCTATGGCTACACCTTC
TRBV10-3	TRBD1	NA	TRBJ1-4	CAISVRQGAKGGRTNEKLFF	TGTGCCATCAGTGTGAGGCAGGGGGCGAAGGGTGGTAGAACTAATGAAAAACTGTTTTTT
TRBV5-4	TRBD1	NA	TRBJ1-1	CASSQDRGVGNTEAFF	TGTGCCAGCAGCCAGGACAGGGGGGTCGGTAACACTGAAGCTTTCTTT
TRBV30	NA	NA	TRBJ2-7	CAWSVAGGTYEQYF	TGTGCCTGGAGTGTTGCAGGGGGGACCTACGAGCAGTACTTC
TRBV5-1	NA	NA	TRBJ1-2	CASSLSPGSEGYTF	TGCGCCAGCAGCTTGTCACCGGGGTCGGAGGGCTACACCTTC
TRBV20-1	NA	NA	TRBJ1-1	CSARRSVEAFF	TGCAGTGCTAGGAGGTCAGTAGAAGCTTTCTTT
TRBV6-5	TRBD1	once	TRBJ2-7	CASSPRAGGDGEQYF	TGTGCCAGCAGCCCCAGGGCAGGGGGTGACGGCGAGCAGTACTTC
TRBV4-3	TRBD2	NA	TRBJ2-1	CASSQEGLAGRSSYNEQFF	TGCGCCAGCAGCCAAGAAGGACTAGCGGGGAGGAGCTCCTACAATGAGCAGTTCTTC
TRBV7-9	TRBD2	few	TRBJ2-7	CASSLVRSGGTLEEQYF	TGTGCCAGCAGCTTAGTAAGGAGCGGGGGGACCTTGGAGGAGCAGTACTTC
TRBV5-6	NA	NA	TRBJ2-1	CASSSLSSYNEQFF	TGTGCCAGCAGCTCACTAAGCTCCTACAATGAGCAGTTCTTC
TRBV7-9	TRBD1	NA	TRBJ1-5	CASSPDRVQPQHF	TGTGCCAGCAGCCCGGACAGGGTCCAGCCCCAGCATTTT
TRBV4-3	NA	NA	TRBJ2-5	CASSQDPGETQYF	TGCGCCAGCAGCCAAGATCCGGGGGAGACCCAGTACTTC
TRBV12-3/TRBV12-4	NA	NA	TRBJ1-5	CASCRGNQPQHF	TGTGCCAGTTGCCGGGGTAATCAGCCCCAGCATTTT
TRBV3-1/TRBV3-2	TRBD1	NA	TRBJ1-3	CASGTGTSSGNTIYF	TGTGCCTCCGGGACAGGGACCAGCTCTGGAAACACCATATATTTT
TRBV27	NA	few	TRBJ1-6	CASSPNSGSPLHF	TGTGCCAGCAGTCCCAACTCCGGTTCACCCCTCCACTTT
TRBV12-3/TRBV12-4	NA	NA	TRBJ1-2	CASSPTANYGYTF	TGTGCCAGCAGCCCAACAGCTAACTATGGCTACACCTTC
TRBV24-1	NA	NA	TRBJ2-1	CAAGGQPYNEQFF	TGTGCCGCCGGGGGACAGCCTTACAATGAGCAGTTCTTC
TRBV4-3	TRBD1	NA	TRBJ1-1	CASSPEGAATEAFF	TGCGCCAGCAGCCCTGAGGGGGCTGCCACTGAAGCTTTCTTT
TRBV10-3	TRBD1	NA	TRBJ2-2	CAISVGGQGLSGELFF	TGTGCCATCAGTGTGGGGGGACAGGGCCTCTCCGGGGAGCTGTTTTTT